The T cell receptor beta chain described here comes from a study of cytomegalovirus exposure and HLA in healthy donors. Study background: Within the Caucasian-associated ancestry cluster were around four fifths of the roughly 400 genotyped donors.

Study-level findings and limits: Solely CMV serostatus was available to characterize immune exposure.

As regards this clone: Antigen specificity is unknown.

The PCR used 60 Vbeta and 13 Jbeta primers. Sequencing was performed with immunoSEQ multiplex PCR; in TCRdb, only in-frame clones are kept and a portion is missing. The table records 75,000 to 80,000 clones, under 85% of them present only once. Trimming took 10 bases from V and 4 from J, leaving 17 bases between them. The CDR3 extends over 14 amino acids. Germline CDR1 LNHDA, CDR2 SQIVND (reference sequence). This receptor was obtained from a woman aged 40 to 55 in good health and CMV-seropositive. The sequenced sample was PBMCs. V usage is TRBV19 and J usage is TRBJ1-3; weak D call: TRBD1 (5 bases). The CDR3 nucleotides read TGTGCCACCACCAGGCGGAGGGACGGAAACACCATATATTTT. It is translated as CATTRRRDGNTIYF.